Each of the 22 T cell receptor beta chains below was sequenced from the same sample in a study of cytomegalovirus exposure and HLA in healthy donors. Use of 60 Vbeta and 13 Jbeta primers characterized the PCR. TCRdb keeps only in-frame clones here, not all; method: immunoSEQ multiplex PCR. The repertoire holds some 170,000 clones, with 65% to 80% as singletons. Sequencing used PBMCs. The receptor set was obtained from a man between 18 and 35 years old in good health and CMV-seropositive.

This rearrangement joins TRBV18 to TRBJ2-6, with D possibly matching TRBD2 (5 bases). V gave up 2 bases and J gave up 0 bases, with 14 bases separating them. The germline V gene has CDR1 KGHSH and CDR2 LQKENI. CDR3 length: 18 residues. The CDR3 DNA reads as TGTGCCAGCTCACCAGTGGCAGCGGAGCGCTCTGGGGCCAACGTCCTGACTTTC. This encodes CASSPVAAERSGANVLTF.

The rearrangement uses TRBV7-9 and TRBJ1-1, with TRBD1 as a possible D gene (5 bases). The CDR3 has 13 amino acids. The germline V gene has CDR1 SEHNR and CDR2 FQNEAQ (reference sequence). V dropped 7 bases and J dropped 8 bases, with 17 bases sitting between them. CDR3 sequence reads: CASTLRADSEAFF. Here the CDR3 DNA reads TGTGCCAGCACCCTCAGGGCAGATTCAGAAGCTTTCTTT.

The chain combines TRBV5-6 with TRBJ1-3; a weak D match, TRBD1 (6 bases). CDR3 size: 15 residues. Trimming pared 4 bases from V and 5 bases from J, leaving 16 bases between. CDR1 and CDR2 from the germline V gene are SGHDT and YYEEEE. CDR3 region: CASSIGNRERNTIYF. In DNA, the CDR3 is TGTGCCAGCAGCATCGGAAACAGGGAGCGAAACACCATATATTTT. The variable domain in full, completed from reference TRBV5-6 and TRBJ1-3, reads DAGVTQSPTHLIKTRGQQVTLRCSPKSGHDTVSWYQQALGQGPQFIFQYYEEEERQRGNFPDRFSGHQFPNYSSELNVNALLLGDSALYLCASSIGNRERNTIYFGEGSWLTVV.

The chain recombines TRBV9 with TRBJ2-5; 9 bases match TRBD2. This CDR3 has 16 residues. CDR1 SGDLS and CDR2 YYNGEE come from the germline V gene. V lost 3 bases, J lost 2 bases, and 8 bases stayed unmatched. The CDR3 spells CASSASGGPTQETQYF. The CDR3 DNA follows: TGTGCCAGCAGCGCCAGCGGGGGGCCTACTCAAGAGACCCAGTACTTC.

The J gene is TRBJ1-2, the V gene TRBV4-2; D uncertain. CDR3 length equals 15 residues. CDR1 and CDR2 from the germline V gene are LGHNA and YNFKEQ. V dropped 4 bases and J dropped 0 bases, with 12 bases sitting between them. CDR3 in DNA: TGTGCCAGCAGCCCGTACGAGGCAGCTAACTATGGCTACACCTTC. Amino acids: CASSPYEAANYGYTF.

The chain couples TRBV5-6 to TRBJ2-2, with 9 bases aligning to TRBD1. This CDR3 comprises 14 residues. Germline lookup yields CDR1 SGHDT and CDR2 YYEEEE. Trimming removed 5 bases from V and 7 bases from J; junction bases left unmatched: 6. The CDR3 sequence is CASSTQGALGELFF. In DNA form, the CDR3 reads TGTGCCAGCAGTACACAGGGGGCGCTCGGGGAGCTGTTTTTT.

This clone was observed a few times. The CDR3 bases are TGTGCCAGCATAGGGACTACCGACCAAGAGACCCAGTACTTC. This encodes CASIGTTDQETQYF. The V and J genes are TRBV2 and TRBJ2-5; TRBD2 aligns across 7 bases. CDR3 length: 14 residues. The V segment lost 7 bases and the J segment 0 bases; nucleotides outside the gene matches: 5. Looked up from germline, CDR1 is SNHLY and CDR2 is FYNNEI.

The chain links TRBV28 to TRBJ2-5, with D possibly TRBD1 on 6 matching bases. The CDR3 runs to 15 residues. Between the trimmed V and J ends, which lost 2 bases and 4 bases, there was a span of 14 bases. CDR1 is MDHEN and CDR2 is SYDVKM in the germline V gene. The CDR3 protein is CASSLRIGGGETQYF. CDR3 coding DNA: TGTGCCAGCAGTTTAAGAATTGGGGGCGGAGAGACCCAGTACTTC.

CDR3 in amino acids: CASSPGLLNTGELFF. The CDR3 region has the DNA TGTGCCAGCAGCCCGGGACTCCTAAACACCGGGGAGCTGTTTTTT. V gene TRBV7-2 combines with J gene TRBJ2-2, with a possible D match to TRBD2 (6 bases). The CDR3 is made up of 15 amino acids. The V gene lost 5 bases and the J gene lost 2 bases, with 12 bases spanning the gap. In germline, CDR1 is SGHTA, CDR2 FQGNSA.

The rearrangement links TRBV5-1 to TRBJ1-2; D not resolved. Germline values: CDR1 SGHRS, CDR2 YFSETQ. This CDR3 comprises 14 residues. The V and J ends lost 5 bases and 2 bases respectively, with 13 bases between them. CDR3 DNA: TGCGCCAGCAGTCTACAGCCAGGAAACTATGGCTACACCTTC. This gives the protein CASSLQPGNYGYTF. Complete variable domain (other parts from reference TRBV5-1 and TRBJ1-2): KAGVTQTPRYLIKTRGQQVTLSCSPISGHRSVSWYQQTPGQGLQFLFEYFSETQRNKGNFPGRFSGRQFSNSRSEMNVSTLELGDSALYLCASSLQPGNYGYTFGSGTRLTVV.

This rearrangement joins TRBV28 to TRBJ1-1; D is perhaps TRBD1 (5 bases). The CDR3 extends over 13 amino acids. V lost 3 bases, J lost 5 bases, and 10 bases lay in between. Germline V CDR1 and CDR2: MDHEN, SYDVKM. CDR3 bases: TGTGCCAGCAGTTTGGGGCAGGGAACTGAAGCTTTCTTT. It yields the protein CASSLGQGTEAFF.

This chain links TRBV6-5 with TRBJ1-3, with a possible D match to TRBD1 (6 bases). V lost 2 bases to trimming and J lost 4 bases, with 9 bases between them. The CDR3 sequence is 14 residues long. The V gene's germline CDR1 is MNHEY and CDR2 SVGAGI. CDR3 in amino acids: CASSYGQGGNTIYF. As DNA, the CDR3 is TGTGCCAGCAGTTACGGGCAGGGGGGAAACACCATATATTTT.

The V and J genes are TRBV28 and TRBJ1-2; D possibly corresponds to TRBD1 (6 bases). Germline V CDR1 and CDR2: MDHEN, SYDVKM. V was pared by 1 base and J by 4 bases, with 19 bases between. This CDR3 is 17 amino acids long. CDR3 sequence reads: CASSLSWGGGFGYGYTF. CDR3 DNA sequence: TGTGCCAGCAGTTTATCGTGGGGAGGGGGATTTGGCTATGGCTACACCTTC.

The rearrangement links TRBV6-1 to TRBJ1-1; D may be TRBD1 (6 bases). Trimming removed 8 bases at V and 10 bases at J, with 14 bases between. The CDR3 has 11 amino acids. Germline assignment: CDR1 MNHNS and CDR2 SASEGT. The CDR3 nucleotides read TGTGCCAGCGGAAGACAGGCTGGAGCTTTCTTT. Amino acids: CASGRQAGAFF.

This clone was observed a single time. J is TRBJ2-7 and V is TRBV18; 8 nucleotides line up with TRBD2. The trim removed 5 bases at V and 7 bases at J, leaving 7 bases unmatched. From germline, CDR1 is KGHSH and CDR2 LQKENI. The CDR3 spans 13 residues. CDR3 protein: CASSSAGVGEQYV. In DNA, the CDR3 is TGTGCCAGCTCATCAGCGGGAGTCGGGGAGCAGTACGTC.

The rearrangement joins TRBV18 to TRBJ1-1; D is unclear. CDR1 is KGHSH and CDR2 is LQKENI in the germline V gene. V lost 2 bases, J lost 5 bases, and 18 bases lay in between. The CDR3 consists of 16 residues. The CDR3 loop is CASSPRASWEGTEAFF. The CDR3 DNA is TGTGCCAGCTCACCAAGGGCCTCCTGGGAGGGAACTGAAGCTTTCTTT.

In its sample, this clone was seen a few times. The chain recombines TRBV6-5 with TRBJ1-3; no firm D call. V was pared by 7 bases and J by 0 bases, with 10 bases between. Germline V gene data show CDR1 as MNHEY and CDR2 as SVGAGI. This CDR3 contains 14 residues. Here the CDR3 reads CASTSTYSGNTIYF. CDR3 DNA sequence: TGTGCCAGCACTTCGACATACTCTGGAAACACCATATATTTT.

The V and J genes are TRBV28 and TRBJ1-2; 7 bases are a match to TRBD1. The CDR3 totals 15 residues. Germline-derived CDR1 and CDR2 are MDHEN and SYDVKM. V was pared by 10 bases and J by 3 bases, with 14 bases of the junction left unmatched. CDR3: CATLIGRGRYYGYTF. CDR3 in DNA: TGTGCCACGTTGATCGGGAGGGGGCGGTACTATGGCTACACCTTC.

This clone has a handful of counts. This sequence joins TRBV18 and TRBJ1-5; D might be TRBD1 (6 bases). This CDR3 is built from 13 residues. CDR1 is KGHSH and CDR2 is LQKENI in the germline V gene. V lost 6 bases, J lost 4 bases, and 10 bases lay in between. CDR3 nucleotide sequence: TGTGCCAGCTCTCCGGACAGTAATCAGCCCCAGCATTTT. The encoded protein is CASSPDSNQPQHF.

This clone was counted a single time. This rearrangement joins TRBV5-1 to TRBJ2-5; possibly TRBD2 for D (5 bases). Per the germline V gene, CDR1 is SGHRS and CDR2 is YFSETQ. This CDR3 is 15 amino acids long. The ends were cut back, 2 bases at V and 0 bases at J, with 11 bases in the middle. The CDR3 loop is CASSLNGIYQETQYF. The CDR3 bases are TGCGCCAGCAGCTTAAACGGGATATACCAAGAGACCCAGTACTTC.

The chain carries TRBV27 and TRBJ1-5; D uncertain. From germline, CDR1 is MNHEY and CDR2 SMNVEV (reference sequence). The CDR3 has 13 amino acids. Deletions cut 3 bases from V and 2 bases from J, with 5 bases between. The CDR3 DNA reads TGTGCCAGCAGTTTGAGTGGCAATCAGCCCCAGCATTTT. This codes for CASSLSGNQPQHF.

The chain carries TRBV7-2 and TRBJ1-6; 8 bases line up with TRBD1. Germline CDR1 reads SGHTA; CDR2 reads FQGNSA. The length of the CDR3 is 15 residues. The V and J ends lost 6 bases and 6 bases, in that order; junction bases with no gene match: 7. CDR3 nucleotides: TGTGCCAGCAGACCCGACAGGGGCGGTAATTCACCCCTCCACTTT. This translates into CASRPDRGGNSPLHF.